Below are 27 T cell receptor beta chains sequenced from a single sample in a study of tumor and adjacent non-tumor tissue in lung cancer. No cell sorting was done before RNA was extracted from the tissue. The normal lung tissue was taken more than 3 cm from the tumor edge. The library came from three nested PCR rounds adapted from ARM-PCR protocols. TCRdb independently ran MiXCR on the multiplex PCR reads; one entry per CDR3 protein. The data contain over 80,000 distinct CDR3 sequences, approximately 80% of them singletons. The specimen was distant non-tumor lung tissue. The receptors were gathered from a man aged 60 to 69 with small cell lung cancer.

As to this clonotype: The junction departs from germline at one end; a sequencing error may be responsible. This chain joins TRBV28 and TRBJ1-2, with 9 bases fitting TRBD1. This CDR3 region has 16 residues. CDR1 is MDHEN and CDR2 is SYDVKM in the germline V gene. The DNA for the CDR3 is TGTGTCAGCAGTTCCCCCTCAGGACAGGGGCCGGGTGGCTACACCTTC. Its translation: CVSSSPSGQGPGGYTF.

About this clonotype itself: Because it lacks the conserved phenylalanine or tryptophan at the end, this CDR3 is likely a read error. The rearrangement links TRBV11-2 to TRBJ2-1; the match to TRBD2 covers 8 bases. Germline CDR1 is SGHAT and CDR2 is FQNNGV. The CDR3 contains 16 residues. CDR3 region: CASSLIGRDSYNEQFI. CDR3 sequence (DNA): TGTGCCAGCAGCTTAATCGGGAGGGACTCCTATAATGAGCAGTTCATC.

About this clonotype itself: A much larger clone is a single base away; this may be a read error. The chain has TRBV20-1 and TRBJ1-1; D uncertain. Germline V gene sequence: CDR1 DFQATT, CDR2 SNEGSKA (reference sequence). The CDR3 spans 12 residues. Between the trimmed V and J ends, which lost 4 bases and 6 bases, there was a span of 12 bases. The CDR3 reads CSAKHGMSEAFF. The CDR3 coding sequence is TGCAGTGCTAAACATGGTATGTCTGAAGCTTTCTTT.

Details on this clonotype: The germline gene is not matched at one end of the junction; a read error may be the cause. V is TRBV10-3 and J is TRBJ2-1; 7 bases align to TRBD2. CDR1 ENHRY and CDR2 SYGVKD come from the germline V gene. There are 13 residues in the CDR3. CDR3 nucleotide sequence: TGTGCCACCAGTGAGGGAGGGCTGGATGAGCAGGTCTTC. This codes for CATSEGGLDEQVF.

With regard to this clonotype: The germline gene is not matched at one end of the junction; a read error may be the cause. The genes are TRBV6-1 and TRBJ2-1; TRBD2 agrees at 7 bases. Germline values: CDR1 MNHNS, CDR2 SASEGT. This CDR3 is built from 14 residues. The CDR3 DNA reads as TGTGCCAGCGCCGGTAGCGGGCTTTACAATGAGCAGCTCTTC. Translation gives CASAGSGLYNEQLF.

This clonotype was detected many times. The gene calls are TRBV11-1 and TRBJ2-1; 15 bases line up with TRBD2. The CDR3 loop spans 14 amino acids. Germline V gene lookup returns CDR1 SGHAT and CDR2 FQDESV (reference sequence). Losses at the gene ends were 4 bases for V and 12 bases for J; bases not matched to a gene: 4. CDR3 sequence (DNA): TGTGCCAGCAGCTCAGGACTAGCGGGAGGGTTGCAGTTCTTC. It is translated as CASSSGLAGGLQFF.

In its sample, this clonotype was seen many times. The CDR3 loop is CSARGDRGDGYTF. The CDR3 DNA follows: TGCAGTGCTAGAGGAGACAGGGGTGATGGCTACACCTTC. The chain is built from TRBV20-1 and TRBJ1-2; 8 nucleotides agree with TRBD1. V dropped 1 base and J dropped 6; count of bases not matched to a gene: 4. CDR1 DFQATT and CDR2 SNEGSKA come from the germline V gene (reference sequence). CDR3 length: 13 residues.

This chain joins TRBV10-2 and TRBJ2-7; 8 nucleotides agree with TRBD2. The CDR3 contains 15 residues. Trimming took 7 bases from V and 3 from J; bases not matched to a gene: 11. Germline loops: CDR1 WSHSY, CDR2 SAAADI. The chain's CDR3 is CASNDTGGSNYEQYF. In DNA form, the CDR3 reads TGCGCCAGCAATGACACGGGGGGGAGCAACTACGAGCAGTACTTC.

To note about this clonotype: A much larger clonotype is one base distant, so this may be a read error. The CDR3 DNA sequence: TGCAGTGCTAGAGATGGCGGGGGCAATCAGACCCAGCATTTT. Its translation is CSARDGGGNQTQHF. The chain carries TRBV20-1 and TRBJ1-5, with D possibly matching TRBD1 (6 bases). The CDR3 spans 14 residues. The V gene's germline CDR1 is DFQATT and CDR2 SNEGSKA (reference sequence).

Regarding this clonotype: The CDR3 does not end in the conserved phenylalanine or tryptophan, so this is likely a read error. Here the CDR3 DNA reads TGCAGCGTTGAATTAGCGGGCAATCCCTACTATCAGCAGTTCTGC. It codes for CSVELAGNPYYQQFC. The V and J genes are TRBV29-1 and TRBJ2-1; 7 bases match TRBD2. Germline V gene lookup returns CDR1 SQVTM and CDR2 ANQGSEA. V shed 2 bases, J shed 11 bases, and the junction held 15 bases outside the gene matches. This CDR3 comprises 15 residues.

Points on this clonotype: Germline and junction disagree at one end, which may indicate a read error. This chain joins TRBV5-6 and TRBJ1-2, with 8 bases identical to TRBD1. The germline V gene encodes CDR1 SGHDT and CDR2 YYEEEE. CDR3 size: 17 residues. The CDR3 is CDSSSNDADRAERGYIF. The DNA for the CDR3 is TGTGACAGCAGCTCTAACGACGCGGACAGGGCTGAAAGGGGCTACATCTTC.

A remark on this clonotype: A much larger clone differs from this one at a single base, so this may be a read error. V and J are TRBV30 and TRBJ1-1, with D unresolved. V lost 3 bases and J 0 bases, leaving 8 bases between the germline ends. The CDR3 sequence is 13 residues long. CDR1 and CDR2 (germline): GTSNPN, SVGIG (reference sequence). CDR3 coding DNA: TGTGCCTGGAGGGCAGAGATGAACACTGAAGCTTTCTTT. This encodes CAWRAEMNTEAFF.

V and J are TRBV6-6 and TRBJ2-2; D is unclear. The CDR3 has 13 amino acids. Germline V gene lookup returns CDR1 MNHNY and CDR2 SVGAGI (reference sequence). Trimming stripped 10 bases from V and 2 bases from J, with 11 bases between. CDR3 nucleotides: TGTGCCAACATGACGAGTAACACCGGGGAGCTGTTTTTT. Amino acids: CANMTSNTGELFF.

In its sample, this clonotype was seen a few times. A junction end diverges from the germline sequence, so it may reflect a read error. CDR3 DNA: TGTACCAGCACTAAAACAGGGCCGAGGGAGCCCCAGCATTTT. Protein sequence: CTSTKTGPREPQHF. J is TRBJ1-5 and V is TRBV6-2 or TRBV6-3; weak D call: TRBD1 (6 bases). The CDR3 is 14 amino acids. Germline V gene lookup returns CDR1 MNHEY and CDR2 SVGEGT.

In regard to this clonotype: A junction boundary mismatches the germline segment, possibly from a read error. The chain recombines TRBV10-2 with TRBJ2-1; unclear D gene. The CDR3 has 13 residues. Per germline, CDR1 WSHSY and CDR2 SAAADI. In nucleotides, the CDR3 is TGCGCCCGCAGTGATTCTAGGGTGGGTGAGCAGTTTTTC. This translates into CARSDSRVGEQFF.

Turning to this clonotype: This may be a read error: a much more frequent sequence differs by one nucleotide. This sequence joins TRBV5-1 and TRBJ2-2; no definite D call. The CDR3 is 15 residues long. V lost 0 bases and J lost 5, with 11 bases in between. Looked up from germline, CDR1 is SGHRS and CDR2 is YFSETQ. CDR3 protein: CASSLELRKTGELFF. CDR3 sequence (DNA): TGCGCCAGCAGCTTGGAACTTCGGAAAACCGGGGAGCTGTTTTTT.

Regarding this clonotype: The CDR3 end shows no conserved phenylalanine or tryptophan, and so a read error is likely. The gene calls are TRBV12-3 or TRBV12-4 and TRBJ1-4, with D possibly TRBD1 on 6 matching bases. CDR3 length equals 16 residues. Between the trimmed V and J ends, which lost 6 bases and 8 bases, there was a span of 22 bases. CDR3 sequence (DNA): TGTGCCAGCAGCTCGAACCGGGTCGGGACATCCGAAAAACTGTTTATT. This encodes CASSSNRVGTSEKLFI.

This clonotype has ten or more counts. V is TRBV7-8 and J is TRBJ1-5; no definite D call. The CDR3 is made up of 14 amino acids. Trimming took off 3 bases at V and 6 bases at J, with 12 bases between the two ends. The germline V gene encodes CDR1 SGHVS and CDR2 FQNEAQ. In DNA, the CDR3 is TGTGCCAGCAGCTTTGAGTCCAGGAGTCAGCCCCAGCATTTT. Its protein is CASSFESRSQPQHF.

This clonotype was seen just once. One end of the junction is discordant with germline, which a read error may explain. This CDR3 reads CVSSRTSGSHNEQFF. The CDR3 DNA follows: TGTGTCAGCAGCCGCACTAGCGGGAGCCACAATGAGCAGTTCTTC. The V gene is TRBV12-3 or TRBV12-4, the J gene TRBJ2-1; 11 nucleotides agree with TRBD2. This CDR3 is 15 amino acids long.

Concerning this clonotype: The junction and the germline gene differ at one end; a read error may be behind it. The rearrangement joins TRBV5-4 to TRBJ2-7; D possibly corresponds to TRBD1 (6 bases). CDR3 length equals 12 residues. CDR1 and CDR2 (germline): SGHNT, YYREEE (reference sequence). The CDR3 coding sequence is TGTTCCAGCAGCATGGACAGCTACAAGCAGTACTTC. This translates into CSSSMDSYKQYF.

V and J are TRBV29-1 and TRBJ2-3; D perhaps matches TRBD1 (5 bases). The CDR3 length is 12 residues. From germline, CDR1 is SQVTM and CDR2 ANQGSEA. Trimming removed 4 bases at V and 7 bases at J, with 12 bases between. CDR3 in amino acids: CSVGGARHTQYF. Written as DNA, the CDR3 is TGCAGCGTTGGTGGGGCGCGACATACGCAGTATTTT.

The chain recombines TRBV6-1 with TRBJ2-7; tentatively, D is TRBD2 (5 bases). Looked up from germline, CDR1 is MNHNS and CDR2 is SASEGT. The CDR3 runs 16 residues. The DNA of the CDR3 is TGTGTCAGCAGTGGGAGAAACACCGGCCCCCATTACGAGCAGTACGTC. It translates to CVSSGRNTGPHYEQYV.

In the case of this clonotype: This may stem from a read error, because a much larger clone lies one nucleotide away. The rearrangement links TRBV29-1 to TRBJ2-2; D possibly corresponds to TRBD1 (5 bases). V lost 0 bases and J 8 bases, leaving 13 bases between the germline ends. The germline V gene encodes CDR1 SQVTM and CDR2 ANQGSEA. CDR3 length: 14 residues. CDR3 DNA sequence: TGCAGCGTTGAAGATCTGACAGCCGGAGGGGAGCTGTTTTTT. This translates into CSVEDLTAGGELFF.

About this clonotype itself: The junction shows a germline mismatch at one end, possibly a read error. CDR3 coding DNA: TGCGCCAGCCGCCAGGGGATGTCTCAGTCACAGCATTTT. It yields the protein CASRQGMSQSQHF. V usage is TRBV4-1 and J usage is TRBJ1-5; possibly TRBD1 for D (6 bases). Germline V lookup: CDR1 MGHRA, CDR2 YSYEKL. The CDR3 is 13 amino acids.

A remark on this clonotype: In this CDR3 the conserved last residue, phenylalanine or tryptophan, is missing, so a read error is likely. The V gene is TRBV11-2, the J gene TRBJ2-4; D remains ambiguous. There are 15 residues in the CDR3. CDR1 is SGHAT and CDR2 is FQNNGV in the germline V gene. V lost 0 bases and J 9 bases, leaving 15 bases between the germline ends. The DNA for the CDR3 is TGTGCCAGCAGCTTAGATCCTGGGGTCACAGCCATTCAGTACTCC. Translation: CASSLDPGVTAIQYS.

Comment on this clonotype: Relative to the germline gene, one junction end is altered; a read error may explain this. This chain joins TRBV6-5 and TRBJ1-6, with TRBD1 identical over 7 bases. The CDR3 spans 15 residues. Germline-derived CDR1 and CDR2 are MNHEY and SVGAGI. The DNA for the CDR3 is TGTGCCGGCAGCTACTCACAGGGGCGTGGTTCACCCCTCCACTTT. As protein: CAGSYSQGRGSPLHF.

This clonotype was recorded at least ten times. CDR3 coding DNA: TGTGCCTGGAGTCCGTGGGGGAGCAATCAGCCCCAGCATTTT. Translation gives CAWSPWGSNQPQHF. This chain uses TRBV30 with TRBJ1-5, with D possibly being TRBD1 (5 bases). V dropped 2 bases and J dropped 1 base, with 9 bases sitting between them. The CDR3 runs to 14 residues. Per germline, CDR1 GTSNPN and CDR2 SVGIG (reference sequence).